These 19 T cell receptor beta chains were all obtained from the same sample, sequenced in a study of cytomegalovirus exposure and HLA in healthy donors. Amplification used 60 Vbeta primers and 13 Jbeta primers. TCRdb's copy holds only in-frame clones and misses some; the assay was immunoSEQ multiplex PCR. The sample comprises fewer than 200,000 clones, about 80% of which are singletons, and more than 3% rests with the top ten. The sample was PBMCs. The receptor source for this set is a man aged 35 to 55 in good health and CMV-seropositive.

The rearrangement uses TRBV6-5 and TRBJ2-1; TRBD1 might be the D (6 bases). In germline, CDR1 is MNHEY, CDR2 SVGAGI. V lost 5 bases and J lost 9, with 20 bases in between. This CDR3 has 15 residues. DNA for the CDR3: TGTGCCAGCAGTCCGAACCTGGGGGCCCTCGCTGAGCAGTTCTTC. Amino acid sequence: CASSPNLGALAEQFF.

Notes on this clone: This same CDR3 is encoded by further DNA sequences in the sample. The rearrangement links TRBV2 to TRBJ2-2, with D unresolved. The CDR3 is made up of 14 amino acids. Germline assignment: CDR1 SNHLY and CDR2 FYNNEI. The V gene lost 7 bases and the J gene lost 0 bases, with 9 bases spanning the gap. The CDR3 region is CASKSSANTGELFF. The CDR3 region has the DNA TGTGCCAGCAAATCCAGCGCGAACACCGGGGAGCTGTTTTTT.

The V gene is TRBV28, the J gene TRBJ1-2, with a possible D match to TRBD1 (5 bases). V was trimmed by 8 bases and J by 8 bases, leaving 21 bases between them. This CDR3 region has 14 residues. Germline CDR1 reads MDHEN; CDR2 reads SYDVKM. This CDR3 reads CASSSTGGWGGYTF. The CDR3, as DNA: TGTGCCAGCTCTTCTACGGGGGGGTGGGGAGGCTACACCTTC.

The chain joins TRBV9 to TRBJ2-5; 11 bases fit TRBD2. Germline values: CDR1 SGDLS, CDR2 YYNGEE. With V trimmed by 4 bases and J by 5 bases, 13 bases remained unmatched. The CDR3 consists of 17 residues. The CDR3: CASSLRGGSGRVETQYF. CDR3 nucleotide sequence: TGTGCCAGCAGCCTAAGAGGGGGTAGCGGGAGGGTCGAGACCCAGTACTTC.

The chain couples TRBV5-1 to TRBJ2-1, with a tentative D call TRBD2 (5 bases). V was cut by 5 bases and J by 1 base, with 13 bases left in between. The CDR3 length is 15 residues. CDR1 and CDR2 from the germline V gene are SGHRS and YFSETQ. CDR3 nucleotide sequence: TGCGCCAGCAGAATGGTGGGGAGTTCCTACAATGAGCAGTTCTTC. It specifies CASRMVGSSYNEQFF. Looking up the rest from reference TRBV5-1 and TRBJ2-1 gives the full variable domain: KAGVTQTPRYLIKTRGQQVTLSCSPISGHRSVSWYQQTPGQGLQFLFEYFSETQRNKGNFPGRFSGRQFSNSRSEMNVSTLELGDSALYLCASRMVGSSYNEQFFGPGTRLTVL.

The chain employs TRBV7-3 and TRBJ2-7; 9 bases line up with TRBD1. CDR1 is SGHTA, CDR2 FQGTGA, per germline. V shed 2 bases, J shed 5 bases, and the junction held 7 bases outside the gene matches. The CDR3 has 15 residues. DNA of the CDR3: TGTGCCAGCAGCTTAGGACAGGGGTACGTTAACGAGCAGTACTTC. Its translation: CASSLGQGYVNEQYF. Full variable domain (remainder filled in from reference TRBV7-3 and TRBJ2-7): GAGVSQTPSNKVTEKGKYVELRCDPISGHTALYWYRQSLGQGPEFLIYFQGTGAADDSGLPNDRFFAVRPEGSVSTLKIQRTERGDSAVYLCASSLGQGYVNEQYFGPGTRLTVT.

The chain carries TRBV28 and TRBJ2-5; D perhaps matches TRBD1 (7 bases). The length of the CDR3 is 15 residues. Trimming stripped 5 bases from V and 3 bases from J, with 16 bases between. Germline-derived CDR1 and CDR2 are MDHEN and SYDVKM. CDR3 region: CASSKRQGGKETQYF. CDR3 nucleotides: TGTGCCAGCAGTAAGAGACAGGGAGGTAAAGAGACCCAGTACTTC.

The chain carries TRBV2 and TRBJ2-3; 8 nucleotides agree with TRBD2. The CDR3 extends over 17 amino acids. The germline CDR1 and CDR2 sequences are SNHLY and FYNNEI. V gave up 3 bases and J gave up 4 bases; unmatched junction bases: 12. CDR3: CASSDGPGLEGADTQYF. The CDR3 DNA reads TGTGCCAGCAGTGATGGCCCGGGACTAGAAGGTGCAGATACGCAGTATTTT.

The J gene is TRBJ2-3, the V gene TRBV27; no clear D. CDR1 and CDR2 from the germline V gene are MNHEY and SMNVEV (reference sequence). There are 14 residues in the CDR3. V lost 2 bases and J 0 bases, leaving 6 bases between the germline ends. This CDR3 is CASSLLESTDTQYF. DNA of the CDR3: TGTGCCAGCAGTTTACTAGAGAGCACAGATACGCAGTATTTT.

The rearrangement links TRBV4-2 to TRBJ2-5; D possibly corresponds to TRBD1 (6 bases). V was trimmed by 5 bases and J by 4 bases, leaving 17 bases between them. This CDR3 has 15 residues. Germline V CDR1 and CDR2: LGHNA, YNFKEQ. CDR3 sequence: CASSLLNRVRETQYF. As DNA, the CDR3 is TGTGCCAGCAGCTTGCTTAACAGGGTGAGAGAGACCCAGTACTTC.

The CDR3 nucleotides are TGTGCCAGCAGCTTGGGACAGTCCACAGATACGCAGTATTTT. Amino acid sequence: CASSLGQSTDTQYF. The chain links TRBV7-9 to TRBJ2-3; 7 nucleotides agree with TRBD1. This CDR3 has 14 amino acids. V lost 3 bases, J lost 2 bases, and 2 bases stayed unmatched. CDR1 and CDR2 (germline): SEHNR, FQNEAQ (reference sequence).

In this sample, this clone turned up a few times. The chain is built from TRBV6-1 and TRBJ2-3; 10 bases are a match to TRBD2. Germline V gene lookup returns CDR1 MNHNS and CDR2 SASEGT. The V gene end was trimmed by 6 bases and the J gene end by 5 bases; junction bases not matched to a gene: 5. The CDR3 runs 14 residues. For the CDR3, the DNA is TGTGCCAGCAGAGCGGGAGGGCCGGGAGATACGCAGTATTTT. Its translation is CASRAGGPGDTQYF.

In DNA form, the CDR3 reads TGTGCCAGCAGCCATGGTCGGGACAGGGATCAGCCCCAGCATTTT. Protein product: CASSHGRDRDQPQHF. The rearrangement joins TRBV4-2 to TRBJ1-5; TRBD1 matches at 9 bases. The CDR3 has 15 residues. The V gene's germline CDR1 is LGHNA and CDR2 YNFKEQ. The V gene end was trimmed by 3 bases and the J gene end by 5 bases; junction bases not matched to a gene: 5.

The chain uses TRBV7-6 and TRBJ2-3, with TRBD2 matching 12 bases. The CDR3 extends over 18 amino acids. The trim removed 5 bases at V and 4 bases at J, leaving 13 bases unmatched. Germline V gene lookup returns CDR1 SGHVS and CDR2 FNYEAQ. CDR3 nucleotide sequence: TGTGCCAGCAGCCGTACTTCGACTAGCGGGAGTTACCCAGATACGCAGTATTTT. Amino acids: CASSRTSTSGSYPDTQYF.

The genes are TRBV30 and TRBJ2-7; TRBD2 might be the D (5 bases). V gave up 3 bases and J gave up 2 bases, with 8 bases separating them. Germline values: CDR1 GTSNPN, CDR2 SVGIG (reference sequence). The CDR3 extends over 12 amino acids. In DNA, the CDR3 is TGTGCCTGGAGGAGGGCGACCTACGAGCAGTACTTC. Encoded protein: CAWRRATYEQYF. The whole variable domain, filled in from reference TRBV30 and TRBJ2-7, reads SQTIHQWPATLVQPVGSPLSLECTVEGTSNPNLYWYRQAAGRGLQLLFYSVGIGQISSEVPQNLSASRPQDRQFILSSKKLLLSDSGFYLCAWRRATYEQYFGPGTRLTVT.

The genes are TRBV4-2 and TRBJ1-2; D possibly corresponds to TRBD1 (5 bases). The V gene lost 6 bases and the J gene lost 0 bases, with 14 bases spanning the gap. Germline V lookup: CDR1 LGHNA, CDR2 YNFKEQ. The CDR3 totals 15 residues. The CDR3 loop is CASRHPTVANYGYTF. CDR3 DNA: TGTGCCAGCAGACATCCGACAGTAGCTAACTATGGCTACACCTTC.

This chain links TRBV5-1 with TRBJ2-3; TRBD1 aligns across 10 bases. This CDR3 has 15 amino acids. Germline CDR1 SGHRS, CDR2 YFSETQ. With 7 bases clipped from V and 6 bases from J, the junction kept 11 bases outside the gene matches. CDR3 sequence reads: CASGAGTGVRDTQYF. CDR3 bases: TGCGCCAGCGGAGCCGGGACAGGGGTTCGGGATACGCAGTATTTT.

The chain has TRBV9 and TRBJ1-2, with D maybe TRBD1 (5 bases). CDR3 length equals 12 residues. Germline V gene data show CDR1 as SGDLS and CDR2 as YYNGEE. V shed 2 bases and J shed 5 bases, with 7 bases lying between them. CDR3 sequence reads: CASSVTAYGYTF. In DNA, the CDR3 is TGTGCCAGCAGCGTGACAGCATATGGCTACACCTTC.

The CDR3 region has the DNA TGTGCCTGGAGTGGCGGGGCTCGGCAGCCCCAGCATTTT. This translates into CAWSGGARQPQHF. The V gene is TRBV30, the J gene TRBJ1-5; D possibly corresponds to TRBD1 (5 bases). The V and J ends lost 1 base and 7 bases respectively, with 11 bases between them. Germline loops: CDR1 GTSNPN, CDR2 SVGIG (reference sequence). The CDR3 runs 13 residues.